This T cell receptor (beta chain) was sequenced during a study of blood T cell repertoires in COVID-19. Study-wide background: The study drew acute and convalescent COVID-19 samples from the United States, Italy and Spain. The analysed material was cDNA or gDNA that came from T cells, B-cell-depleted T cells, or PBMCs.

This clone was seen a few times. As handled by the study authors: Amplification of reference gene primers was used by the study to estimate nucleated cell counts. The protocol was immunoSEQ multiplex PCR, while the TCRdb copy is restricted to in-frame clones and leaves out a portion. That table furnishes V, J and clone size, whereas the DNA furnished D and trimming. The sample lists roughly 120,000 clones; 85% to 90% were seen once. V was cut by 7 bases and J by 3 bases, with 6 bases left in between. The V gene's germline CDR1 is WNHNN and CDR2 SYGVQD (reference sequence). The CDR3 has 12 amino acids.

The gene calls are TRBV10-1 and TRBJ2-2; D perhaps matches TRBD2 (5 bases). This TCR was sampled from a woman aged 45-60 years with acute or convalescent COVID-19. Sequencing was carried out using peripheral blood. The CDR3 here is CASKGDTGELFF. CDR3 nucleotide sequence: TGCGCCAGCAAGGGAGACACCGGGGAGCTGTTTTTT.